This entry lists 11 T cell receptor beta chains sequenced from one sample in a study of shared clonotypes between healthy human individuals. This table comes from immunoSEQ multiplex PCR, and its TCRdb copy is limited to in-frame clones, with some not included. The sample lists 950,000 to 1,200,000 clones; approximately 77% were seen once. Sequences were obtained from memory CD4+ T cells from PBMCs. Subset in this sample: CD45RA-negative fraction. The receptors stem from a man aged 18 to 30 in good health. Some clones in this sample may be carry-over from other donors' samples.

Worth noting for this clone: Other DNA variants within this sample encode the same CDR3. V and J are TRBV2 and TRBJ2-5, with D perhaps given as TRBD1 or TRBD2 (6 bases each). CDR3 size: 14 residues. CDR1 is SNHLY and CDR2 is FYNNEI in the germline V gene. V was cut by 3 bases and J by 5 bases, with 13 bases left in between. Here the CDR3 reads CASSDSGGRETQYF. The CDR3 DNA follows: TGTGCCAGCAGTGACAGTGGGGGGCGGGAGACCCAGTACTTC.

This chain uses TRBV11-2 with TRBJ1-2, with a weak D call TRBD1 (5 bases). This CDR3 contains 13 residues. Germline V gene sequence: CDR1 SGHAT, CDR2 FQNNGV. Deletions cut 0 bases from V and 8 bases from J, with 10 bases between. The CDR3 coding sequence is TGTGCCAGCAGCTTAGATCGGGGCTTGGGCTACACCTTC. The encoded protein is CASSLDRGLGYTF. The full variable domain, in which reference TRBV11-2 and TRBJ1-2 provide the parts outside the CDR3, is EAGVAQSPRYKIIEKRQSVAFWCNPISGHATLYWYQQILGQGPKLLIQFQNNGVVDDSQLPKDRFSAERLKGVDSTLKIQPAKLEDSAVYLCASSLDRGLGYTFGSGTRLTVV.

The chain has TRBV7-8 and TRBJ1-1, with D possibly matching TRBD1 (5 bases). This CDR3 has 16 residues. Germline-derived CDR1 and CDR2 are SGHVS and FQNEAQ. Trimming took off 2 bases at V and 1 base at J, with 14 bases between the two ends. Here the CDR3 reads CASSLMSGRWNTEAFF. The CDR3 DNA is TGTGCCAGCAGCTTAATGTCAGGGCGGTGGAACACTGAAGCTTTCTTT.

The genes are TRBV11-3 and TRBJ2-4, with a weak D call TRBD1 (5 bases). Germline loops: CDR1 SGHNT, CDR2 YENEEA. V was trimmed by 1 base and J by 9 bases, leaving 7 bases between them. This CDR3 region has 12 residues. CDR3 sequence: CASSLGQGIQYF. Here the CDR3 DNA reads TGTGCCAGCAGCTTAGGCCAGGGCATTCAGTACTTC. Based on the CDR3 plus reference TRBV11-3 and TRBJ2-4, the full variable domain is EAGVVQSPRYKIIEKKQPVAFWCNPISGHNTLYWYLQNLGQGPELLIRYENEEAVDDSQLPKDRFSAERLKGVDSTLKIQPAELGDSAVYLCASSLGQGIQYFGAGTRLSVL.

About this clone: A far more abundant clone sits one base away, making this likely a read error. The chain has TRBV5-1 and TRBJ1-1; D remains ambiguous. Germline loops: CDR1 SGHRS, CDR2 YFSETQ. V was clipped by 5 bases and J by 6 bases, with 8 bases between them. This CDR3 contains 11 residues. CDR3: CASRDYPEAFF. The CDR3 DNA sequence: TGCGCCAGCAGGGATTATCCTGAAGCTTTCTTT.

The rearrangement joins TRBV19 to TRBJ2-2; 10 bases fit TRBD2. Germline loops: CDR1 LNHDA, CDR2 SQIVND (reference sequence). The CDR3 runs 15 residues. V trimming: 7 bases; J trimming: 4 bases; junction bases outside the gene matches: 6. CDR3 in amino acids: CASKLAGRGTGELFF. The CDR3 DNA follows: TGTGCCAGTAAACTAGCGGGAAGGGGCACCGGGGAGCTGTTTTTT.

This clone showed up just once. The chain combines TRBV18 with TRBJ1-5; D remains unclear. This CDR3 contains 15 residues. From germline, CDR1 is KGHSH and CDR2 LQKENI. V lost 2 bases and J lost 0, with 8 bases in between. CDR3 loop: CASSPYQNSNQPQHF. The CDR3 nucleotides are TGTGCCAGCTCACCATACCAGAATAGCAATCAGCCCCAGCATTTT.

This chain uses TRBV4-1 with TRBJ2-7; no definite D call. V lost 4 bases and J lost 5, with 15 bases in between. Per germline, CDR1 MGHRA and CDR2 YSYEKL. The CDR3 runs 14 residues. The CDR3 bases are TGCGCCAGCAGCCGCCAGGTGGGTCTGGACGAGCAGTACTTC. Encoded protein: CASSRQVGLDEQYF.

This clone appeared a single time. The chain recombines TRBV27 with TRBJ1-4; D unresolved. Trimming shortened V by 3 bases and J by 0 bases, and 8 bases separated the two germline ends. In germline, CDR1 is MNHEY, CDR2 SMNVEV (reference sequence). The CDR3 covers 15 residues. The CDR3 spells CASSFRAATNEKLFF. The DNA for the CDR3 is TGTGCCAGCAGTTTTCGAGCTGCAACTAATGAAAAACTGTTTTTT.

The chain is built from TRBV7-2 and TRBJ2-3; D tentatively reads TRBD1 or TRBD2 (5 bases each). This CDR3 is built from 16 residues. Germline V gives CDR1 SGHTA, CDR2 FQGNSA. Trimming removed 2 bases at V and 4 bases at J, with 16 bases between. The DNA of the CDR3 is TGTGCCAGCAGCTTAATGGGGGAGTCTTTGGCAGATACGCAGTATTTT. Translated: CASSLMGESLADTQYF.

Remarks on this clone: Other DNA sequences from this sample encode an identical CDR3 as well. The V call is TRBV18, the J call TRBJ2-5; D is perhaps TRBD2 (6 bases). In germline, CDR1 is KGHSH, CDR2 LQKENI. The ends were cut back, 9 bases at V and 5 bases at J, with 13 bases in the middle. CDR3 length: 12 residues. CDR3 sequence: CASSPREETQYF. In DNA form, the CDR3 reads TGTGCCAGTTCCCCCCGGGAGGAGACCCAGTACTTC.